The rows below give T cell receptor beta chains drawn from one sample of a study of shared T cell receptors in the human thymus. TCRdb's copy holds only in-frame clones and misses some; the assay was immunoSEQ multiplex PCR. The table has about 730,000 clones, approximately 85% seen once; the top ten hold roughly 0.01%. Separately, the same data were catalogued under a study of human thymus T cells.

The sequenced material came from thymocytes. These receptors all come from a girl younger than two with a congenital heart defect. Both conserved end residues are part of each CDR3. D genes are given only for firm matches.

j_gene: TRBJ1-6; v_gene: TRBV7-2; d_gene: TRBD1; len: 16; CDR3aa: CASSPSGQGFESPLHF
j_gene: TRBJ2-7; v_gene: TRBV28; d_gene: -; len: 13; CDR3aa: CATQKAQLGEQYF
j_gene: TRBJ2-1; v_gene: TRBV27; d_gene: TRBD1; len: 15; CDR3aa: CASSSPTGARYEQFF
j_gene: TRBJ2-6; v_gene: TRBV27; d_gene: -; len: 16; CDR3aa: CASSFTGLSGANVLTF
j_gene: TRBJ2-5; v_gene: TRBV18; d_gene: -; len: 17; CDR3aa: CASSPPITVRAAETQYF
j_gene: TRBJ1-6; v_gene: TRBV11-2; d_gene: -; len: 14; CDR3aa: CASSHGKNYSPLHF
j_gene: TRBJ1-3; v_gene: TRBV5-1; d_gene: -; len: 16; CDR3aa: CASSSLGEGRGNTIYF
j_gene: TRBJ1-2; v_gene: TRBV4-3; d_gene: TRBD1; len: 16; CDR3aa: CASSPLDREVSYGYTF
j_gene: TRBJ1-1; v_gene: TRBV7-6; d_gene: -; len: 13; CDR3aa: CASSRGVNTEAFF
j_gene: TRBJ2-5; v_gene: TRBV5-1; d_gene: -; len: 13; CDR3aa: CASSSGTRVHLDF
j_gene: TRBJ2-7; v_gene: TRBV19; d_gene: TRBD1; len: 17; CDR3aa: CASSQTPDRSGSYEQYF
j_gene: TRBJ1-1; v_gene: TRBV4-1; d_gene: TRBD1; len: 18; CDR3aa: CASSLSRGQGKKNTEAFF
j_gene: TRBJ1-2; v_gene: TRBV15; d_gene: -; len: 12; CDR3aa: CATSSRVYGYTF
j_gene: TRBJ1-2; v_gene: TRBV29-1; d_gene: -; len: 16; CDR3aa: CSVARGGRGGNYGYTF
j_gene: TRBJ2-3; v_gene: TRBV5-6; d_gene: -; len: 16; CDR3aa: CASSFFPGIPTDTQYF
j_gene: TRBJ2-2; v_gene: TRBV9; d_gene: TRBD2; len: 18; CDR3aa: CASSVGWTSGANTGELFF
j_gene: TRBJ2-1; v_gene: TRBV19; d_gene: TRBD1; len: 14; CDR3aa: CASSITGTGNEQFF
j_gene: TRBJ2-3; v_gene: TRBV9; d_gene: -; len: 14; CDR3aa: CASSVDGSTDTQYF
j_gene: TRBJ1-4; v_gene: TRBV9; d_gene: -; len: 15; CDR3aa: CASSVKDGEDEKLFF
j_gene: TRBJ1-6; v_gene: TRBV6-1; d_gene: -; len: 19; CDR3aa: CASSEERELILINNSPLHF